These T cell receptor beta chains were read from a single sample in a study of blood T cell repertoires in COVID-19. Here immunoSEQ multiplex PCR was the method, and the copy in TCRdb shows in-frame clones only, minus some. The sample lists approximately 300,000 clones; more than 80% were seen once. Sample: peripheral blood. The receptors come from a woman in her twenties or thirties with COVID-19, enrolled during active disease. Each CDR3 is given with its conserved first and last residue. A D gene is named only where the DNA matches it firmly. The listing skips clone size in some rows; elsewhere it reads once, few, many or a size class.

clone size: NA
D gene: TRBD2
V gene: TRBV5-1
J gene: TRBJ2-2
CDR3 protein: CASSLGAGGTGELFF
CDR3 DNA: TGCGCCAGCAGCTTGGGAGCGGGAGGTACCGGGGAGCTGTTTTTT

clone size: NA
D gene: TRBD2
V gene: TRBV5-1
J gene: TRBJ2-5
CDR3 protein: CASSFSGSQETQYF
CDR3 DNA: TGCGCCAGCAGCTTTAGCGGGAGCCAAGAGACCCAGTACTTC

clone size: NA
D gene: TRBD2
V gene: TRBV10-3
J gene: TRBJ2-5
CDR3 protein: CATAGDQETQYF
CDR3 DNA: TGTGCCACCGCGGGGGACCAAGAGACCCAGTACTTC

clone size: NA
D gene: NA
V gene: TRBV2
J gene: TRBJ1-5
CDR3 protein: CASSVQTNSNQPQHF
CDR3 DNA: TGTGCCAGCAGTGTCCAGACTAATAGCAATCAGCCCCAGCATTTT

clone size: NA
D gene: NA
V gene: TRBV10-1
J gene: TRBJ2-7
CDR3 protein: CASSERELGEQYF
CDR3 DNA: TGCGCCAGCAGTGAGAGGGAGTTAGGCGAGCAGTACTTC

clone size: NA
D gene: TRBD2
V gene: TRBV28
J gene: TRBJ2-5
CDR3 protein: CASSYSERERPETQYF
CDR3 DNA: TGTGCCAGCAGTTATTCGGAGCGGGAGAGGCCAGAGACCCAGTACTTC

clone size: NA
D gene: NA
V gene: TRBV7-8
J gene: TRBJ1-5
CDR3 protein: CASSLAVDSLSNQPQHF
CDR3 DNA: TGTGCCAGCAGCTTAGCGGTGGACAGTCTTAGCAATCAGCCCCAGCATTTT

clone size: few
D gene: NA
V gene: TRBV30
J gene: TRBJ2-7
CDR3 protein: CAWSVDKTYEQYF
CDR3 DNA: TGTGCCTGGAGTGTGGACAAAACCTACGAGCAGTACTTC

clone size: NA
D gene: NA
V gene: TRBV4-3
J gene: TRBJ2-1
CDR3 protein: CASSQDGPGSSYNEQFF
CDR3 DNA: TGCGCCAGCAGCCAAGATGGGCCCGGAAGCTCCTACAATGAGCAGTTCTTC

clone size: few
D gene: NA
V gene: TRBV16
J gene: TRBJ1-5
CDR3 protein: CASSQFAQANQPQHF
CDR3 DNA: TGTGCCAGCAGCCAATTTGCCCAGGCCAATCAGCCCCAGCATTTT

clone size: NA
D gene: TRBD1
V gene: TRBV6-2/TRBV6-3
J gene: TRBJ2-7
CDR3 protein: CASSPGQPYEQYF
CDR3 DNA: TGTGCCAGCAGCCCGGGACAGCCCTACGAGCAGTACTTC

clone size: NA
D gene: NA
V gene: TRBV15
J gene: TRBJ1-5
CDR3 protein: CATSAVQGSNQPQHF
CDR3 DNA: TGTGCCACCTCGGCCGTGCAGGGGAGCAATCAGCCCCAGCATTTT

clone size: NA
D gene: NA
V gene: TRBV30
J gene: TRBJ1-6
CDR3 protein: CAWVGLSNSPLHF
CDR3 DNA: TGTGCCTGGGTGGGACTATCTAATTCACCCCTCCACTTT

clone size: NA
D gene: NA
V gene: TRBV28
J gene: TRBJ1-2
CDR3 protein: CASSTRGGAITNGYTF
CDR3 DNA: TGTGCCAGCAGTACCCGAGGAGGGGCCATAACTAATGGCTACACCTTC

clone size: NA
D gene: NA
V gene: TRBV4-1
J gene: TRBJ2-5
CDR3 protein: CASSLLPIETQYF
CDR3 DNA: TGCGCCAGCAGCCTTCTACCCATTGAGACCCAGTACTTC

clone size: NA
D gene: NA
V gene: TRBV7-9
J gene: TRBJ2-7
CDR3 protein: CASSPTSYEQYF
CDR3 DNA: TGTGCCAGCAGCCCGACATCGTACGAGCAGTACTTC

clone size: NA
D gene: NA
V gene: TRBV6-2/TRBV6-3
J gene: TRBJ2-1
CDR3 protein: CASSYSLYNEQFF
CDR3 DNA: TGTGCCAGCAGTTACTCGCTATACAATGAGCAGTTCTTC

clone size: NA
D gene: NA
V gene: TRBV9
J gene: TRBJ2-1
CDR3 protein: CASSVGRGALPYNEQFF
CDR3 DNA: TGTGCCAGCAGCGTAGGTCGAGGAGCCCTTCCCTACAATGAGCAGTTCTTC

clone size: NA
D gene: TRBD2
V gene: TRBV7-9
J gene: TRBJ2-2
CDR3 protein: CASSQRGGLAGQIGELFF
CDR3 DNA: TGTGCCAGCAGCCAACGGGGGGGACTAGCGGGTCAGATCGGGGAGCTGTTTTTT

clone size: NA
D gene: NA
V gene: TRBV2
J gene: TRBJ2-7
CDR3 protein: CASQGNQELRFYEQYF
CDR3 DNA: TGTGCCAGTCAGGGTAACCAGGAGCTGAGGTTCTACGAGCAGTACTTC

clone size: NA
D gene: TRBD2
V gene: TRBV7-9
J gene: TRBJ2-5
CDR3 protein: CASSLKPLAGGETQYF
CDR3 DNA: TGTGCCAGCAGCTTAAAGCCCCTCGCGGGAGGAGAGACCCAGTACTTC

clone size: NA
D gene: TRBD2
V gene: TRBV30
J gene: TRBJ2-5
CDR3 protein: CAWTGGIGETQYF
CDR3 DNA: TGTGCCTGGACGGGGGGAATCGGTGAGACCCAGTACTTC

clone size: NA
D gene: NA
V gene: TRBV27
J gene: TRBJ2-3
CDR3 protein: CASSFEGTDTQYF
CDR3 DNA: TGTGCCAGCAGTTTCGAGGGCACAGATACGCAGTATTTT

clone size: NA
D gene: TRBD1
V gene: TRBV28
J gene: TRBJ1-4
CDR3 protein: CASSPARGRSGEKLFF
CDR3 DNA: TGTGCCAGCAGTCCGGCCAGGGGGCGGTCAGGTGAAAAACTGTTTTTT

clone size: NA
D gene: NA
V gene: TRBV5-4
J gene: TRBJ1-1
CDR3 protein: CASSRRNRENTEAFF
CDR3 DNA: TGTGCCAGCAGCCGCCGCAACAGAGAGAACACTGAAGCTTTCTTT

clone size: NA
D gene: NA
V gene: TRBV2
J gene: TRBJ1-5
CDR3 protein: CASGAYSQPQHF
CDR3 DNA: TGTGCCAGCGGGGCCTACTCCCAGCCCCAGCATTTT

clone size: NA
D gene: TRBD2
V gene: TRBV7-9
J gene: TRBJ2-6
CDR3 protein: CASSSTASGPVGANVLTF
CDR3 DNA: TGTGCCAGCAGCTCGACTGCTAGCGGGCCGGTTGGGGCCAACGTCCTGACTTTC

clone size: NA
D gene: NA
V gene: TRBV30
J gene: TRBJ1-1
CDR3 protein: CAWGRQVTAEAFF
CDR3 DNA: TGTGCCTGGGGGAGACAGGTTACTGCTGAAGCTTTCTTT

clone size: NA
D gene: TRBD1
V gene: TRBV11-2
J gene: TRBJ1-1
CDR3 protein: CASSYDRVGNTEAFF
CDR3 DNA: TGTGCCAGCAGCTACGACAGGGTAGGAAACACTGAAGCTTTCTTT

clone size: NA
D gene: NA
V gene: TRBV15
J gene: TRBJ2-7
CDR3 protein: CATSRDSSAQPFQTEQYF
CDR3 DNA: TGTGCCACCAGCAGAGATAGCTCGGCGCAACCTTTCCAAACCGAGCAGTACTTC

clone size: once
D gene: NA
V gene: TRBV13
J gene: TRBJ1-5
CDR3 protein: CASSLQGRDQPQHF
CDR3 DNA: TGTGCCAGCAGCTTACAGGGAAGAGATCAGCCCCAGCATTTT

clone size: NA
D gene: NA
V gene: TRBV12-3/TRBV12-4
J gene: TRBJ2-1
CDR3 protein: CASTLGRAEQFF
CDR3 DNA: TGTGCCAGCACTCTTGGCAGGGCCGAGCAGTTCTTC

clone size: NA
D gene: TRBD1
V gene: TRBV18
J gene: TRBJ1-6
CDR3 protein: CASSADRGNNNSPLHF
CDR3 DNA: TGTGCCAGCTCAGCCGACAGGGGCAACAATAATTCACCCCTCCACTTT

clone size: NA
D gene: NA
V gene: TRBV27
J gene: TRBJ2-1
CDR3 protein: CASSLRKSSYNEQFF
CDR3 DNA: TGTGCCAGCAGTTTAAGAAAGAGCTCCTACAATGAGCAGTTCTTC

clone size: NA
D gene: NA
V gene: TRBV5-4
J gene: TRBJ2-5
CDR3 protein: CASSPNGVWRETQYF
CDR3 DNA: TGTGCCAGCAGCCCGAATGGGGTGTGGAGGGAGACCCAGTACTTC

clone size: NA
D gene: TRBD1
V gene: TRBV30
J gene: TRBJ1-2
CDR3 protein: CAWLATGQGRYTF
CDR3 DNA: TGTGCCTGGCTCGCAACAGGACAGGGGCGCTACACCTTC

clone size: NA
D gene: NA
V gene: TRBV5-1
J gene: TRBJ2-7
CDR3 protein: CASSLVISEASEQYF
CDR3 DNA: TGCGCCAGCAGCTTGGTGATCTCAGAGGCCTCCGAGCAGTACTTC

clone size: few
D gene: TRBD2
V gene: TRBV11-2
J gene: TRBJ2-7
CDR3 protein: CASSLGTSYEQYF
CDR3 DNA: TGTGCCAGCAGCTTGGGGACTAGCTACGAGCAGTACTTC

clone size: NA
D gene: NA
V gene: TRBV25-1
J gene: TRBJ1-2
CDR3 protein: CASSRGELYGYTF
CDR3 DNA: TGTGCCAGCAGCCGGGGGGAGCTCTATGGCTACACCTTC

clone size: NA
D gene: TRBD2
V gene: TRBV6-6
J gene: TRBJ2-7
CDR3 protein: CASSYTGLAAYEQYF
CDR3 DNA: TGTGCCAGCAGTTACACGGGACTAGCGGCATACGAGCAGTACTTC

clone size: NA
D gene: NA
V gene: TRBV12-3/TRBV12-4
J gene: TRBJ2-5
CDR3 protein: CASTRDFGETQYF
CDR3 DNA: TGTGCCAGCACCCGAGACTTCGGGGAGACCCAGTACTTC

clone size: NA
D gene: TRBD1
V gene: TRBV20-1
J gene: TRBJ1-5
CDR3 protein: CSASWGQGIQPQHF
CDR3 DNA: TGCAGTGCTAGTTGGGGACAGGGGATTCAGCCCCAGCATTTT

clone size: NA
D gene: TRBD1
V gene: TRBV6-1
J gene: TRBJ2-3
CDR3 protein: CASSEWGTGYTDTQYF
CDR3 DNA: TGTGCCAGCAGTGAATGGGGGACAGGTTACACAGATACGCAGTATTTT

clone size: NA
D gene: TRBD1
V gene: TRBV4-1
J gene: TRBJ1-1
CDR3 protein: CASSQGTGITEAFF
CDR3 DNA: TGCGCCAGCAGCCAAGGGACAGGGATCACTGAAGCTTTCTTT

clone size: NA
D gene: NA
V gene: TRBV18
J gene: TRBJ1-1
CDR3 protein: CASSPTDKGLDTEAFF
CDR3 DNA: TGTGCCAGCTCACCTACGGATAAGGGGTTGGACACTGAAGCTTTCTTT

clone size: NA
D gene: TRBD1
V gene: TRBV5-6
J gene: TRBJ2-7
CDR3 protein: CASSLNGQGGYEQYF
CDR3 DNA: TGTGCCAGCAGCTTGAACGGACAGGGAGGCTACGAGCAGTACTTC

clone size: NA
D gene: TRBD1
V gene: TRBV6-5
J gene: TRBJ1-5
CDR3 protein: CASSQTGGSNQPQHF
CDR3 DNA: TGTGCCAGCAGCCAGACAGGGGGAAGCAATCAGCCCCAGCATTTT

clone size: NA
D gene: NA
V gene: TRBV2
J gene: TRBJ2-2
CDR3 protein: CARRQTNTGELFF
CDR3 DNA: TGTGCCAGGAGACAGACTAACACCGGGGAGCTGTTTTTT

clone size: NA
D gene: NA
V gene: TRBV4-1
J gene: TRBJ1-3
CDR3 protein: CASSATGISGNTIYF
CDR3 DNA: TGCGCCAGCAGCGCCACAGGTATCTCTGGAAACACCATATATTTT

clone size: NA
D gene: NA
V gene: TRBV12-3/TRBV12-4
J gene: TRBJ2-7
CDR3 protein: CASSSQGYEQYF
CDR3 DNA: TGTGCCAGCAGCTCGCAGGGCTACGAGCAGTACTTC

clone size: NA
D gene: NA
V gene: TRBV6-5
J gene: TRBJ1-1
CDR3 protein: CASSYEGRLNTEAFF
CDR3 DNA: TGTGCCAGCAGTTACGAGGGCAGACTGAACACTGAAGCTTTCTTT

clone size: once
D gene: NA
V gene: TRBV2
J gene: TRBJ1-1
CDR3 protein: CASTEVRGTEAFF
CDR3 DNA: TGTGCCAGCACCGAGGTCAGGGGCACTGAAGCTTTCTTT

clone size: once
D gene: TRBD2
V gene: TRBV5-1
J gene: TRBJ2-3
CDR3 protein: CASSTGQSGSGNTQYF
CDR3 DNA: TGCGCCAGCAGCACCGGACAGAGCGGGAGCGGGAATACGCAGTATTTT

clone size: NA
D gene: NA
V gene: TRBV5-1
J gene: TRBJ1-1
CDR3 protein: CASSSSGGEAFF
CDR3 DNA: TGCGCCAGCAGCTCCAGTGGAGGGGAAGCTTTCTTT

clone size: NA
D gene: NA
V gene: TRBV7-9
J gene: TRBJ2-1
CDR3 protein: CASSSQMVVGEEQFF
CDR3 DNA: TGTGCCAGCAGCTCCCAAATGGTGGTCGGGGAGGAGCAGTTCTTC